The clone carrying this T cell receptor beta chain was observed at least ten times. Its antigen remains unknown. The data belong to a study of T cells after yellow fever vaccination. Study conclusions and caveats: A limited proportion of clonotypes was detected within both the CD4 and CD8 compartments. Abundant clonotypes from the bulk population could contaminate FACS-sorted repertoires.

The CDR3 contains 15 residues. CDR1 and CDR2 from the germline V gene are SGHRS and YFSETQ. The J segment lost 5 bases and the V segment lost 0 bases, leaving 5 bases of the junction unmatched. TCRdb called the 5' RACE reads again in MiXCR, with one record for every CDR3 protein. This sample has around 50,000 distinct CDR3 sequences, with roughly 7% found just once. The TCR was taken from a man between 18 and 29 years old who received the YFV17D yellow fever vaccine. The J gene is TRBJ2-7, the V gene TRBV5-1, with 10 bases lining up with TRBD1. The sample was CD8+ T cells sorted from PBMCs, taken about 2 weeks after the first yellow fever vaccination. The CDR3 loop reads CASSLEGQGSDEQYF. CDR3 coding DNA: TGCGCCAGCAGCTTGGAGGGACAGGGGAGTGACGAGCAGTACTTC.